Given below is one T cell receptor beta chain in context. The target antigen is unknown. This sample is part of a study of shared clonotypes between healthy human individuals. General study results and limits: Researchers sampled only blood; tissue repertoires likely differ. Compared with memory subsets, naive subsets generally had larger estimated richness.

All participating donors were Caucasian adults from Nashville, Tennessee. Negatively enriched CD4+ T cells were divided by CD45RA into naive and memory. Sequencing used immunoSEQ multiplex PCR; TCRdb keeps in-frame clones, though not all of them. The sample has approximately 2.5 million clones; just over 90% are singletons. This receptor was taken from a man aged 18 to 35 in good health. Sequenced material: naive CD4+ T cells sorted from blood. As to subset: CD45RA+ positively selected.

This chain's CDR3 is CASSPTAAINYGYTF. The CDR3 bases are TGTGCCAGCTCACCGACGGCAGCTATTAACTATGGCTACACCTTC. This chain connects TRBV18 to TRBJ1-2; D is unresolved. Trimming removed 3 bases from V and 1 base from J, with 12 bases in between. Germline-derived CDR1 and CDR2 are KGHSH and LQKENI. The CDR3 is 15 residues long.